Shown below are 9 T cell receptor beta chains from a single sample sequenced in a study of cytomegalovirus exposure and HLA in healthy donors. The PCR had 60 Vbeta and 13 Jbeta primers. The data were produced by immunoSEQ multiplex PCR, yet TCRdb's version contains in-frame clones alone and is incomplete. This sample has 99,000 or so clones, with just over 75% found just once. What was sequenced was PBMCs. The receptors shown here come from a man aged 35 to 55 in good health and CMV-seropositive.

This clone was detected a few times. DNA of the CDR3: TGTGCCAGCAGCCCGGCAGGGCGGAACACTGAAGCTTTCTTT. Protein product: CASSPAGRNTEAFF. The chain couples TRBV7-2 to TRBJ1-1; D might be TRBD1 (5 bases). V lost 5 bases and J 1 base, leaving 11 bases between the germline ends. Germline assignment: CDR1 SGHTA and CDR2 FQGNSA. The CDR3 is 14 amino acids.

The chain links TRBV30 to TRBJ1-5; D is unclear. CDR1 GTSNPN and CDR2 SVGIG come from the germline V gene (reference sequence). This CDR3 has 14 amino acids. V lost 0 bases and J lost 5, with 11 bases in between. The CDR3 DNA follows: TGTGCCTGGAGTGTAGGAGGGAAGGATCAGCCCCAGCATTTT. Amino acids: CAWSVGGKDQPQHF.

The CDR3 region has the DNA TGTGCCAGCAGCTTAGGGAGGGGGCGCGGCGAGCAGTACTTC. Encoded protein: CASSLGRGRGEQYF. The J gene is TRBJ2-7, the V gene TRBV11-3, with a weak D call TRBD1 (7 bases). Looked up from germline, CDR1 is SGHNT and CDR2 is YENEEA. V was trimmed by 1 base and J by 6 bases, leaving 13 bases between them. The CDR3 is 14 residues long.

The V and J genes are TRBV6-5 and TRBJ2-7; TRBD1 matches at 8 bases. The CDR3 has 13 residues. The germline V gene encodes CDR1 MNHEY and CDR2 SVGAGI. With V trimmed by 7 bases and J by 3 bases, 5 bases remained unmatched. The CDR3 DNA is TGTGCCAGCAAGAGGACAGGGAGCTACGAGCAGTACTTC. It encodes CASKRTGSYEQYF.

CDR3 region: CASSLGQGGYGYTF. The CDR3, as DNA: TGTGCCAGCAGCTTGGGACAGGGGGGCTATGGCTACACCTTC. V gene TRBV5-6 combines with J gene TRBJ1-2, with 9 bases lining up with TRBD1. Germline trimming cut 0 bases from V and 4 bases from J; bases unmatched to any gene: 1. Germline CDR1 reads SGHDT; CDR2 reads YYEEEE. The CDR3 sequence is 14 residues long.

The chain links TRBV10-3 to TRBJ2-5; D call uncertain. V gave up 0 bases and J gave up 1 base, with 9 bases separating them. From germline, CDR1 is ENHRY and CDR2 SYGVKD. The CDR3 runs 15 residues. The chain's CDR3 is CAISESMVSQETQYF. DNA for the CDR3: TGTGCCATCAGTGAGTCGATGGTTAGCCAAGAGACCCAGTACTTC.

V usage is TRBV5-1 and J usage is TRBJ2-2, with TRBD2 matching over 11 bases. The CDR3 contains 17 residues. Trimming took 4 bases from V and 1 from J; bases not matched to a gene: 6. CDR1 and CDR2 (germline): SGHRS, YFSETQ. The CDR3 bases are TGCGCCAGCAGCCTTCCCGGACTAGCGGGGAACACCGGGGAGCTGTTTTTT. This sequence encodes CASSLPGLAGNTGELFF.

This rearrangement joins TRBV18 to TRBJ1-6; 11 bases map to TRBD1. The V gene end was trimmed by 6 bases and the J gene end by 10 bases; junction bases not matched to a gene: 5. The CDR3 consists of 14 residues. Germline CDR1 KGHSH, CDR2 LQKENI. CDR3 bases: TGTGCCAGCTCGCCGGGACAGGGGGTATCACCCCTCCACTTT. Its protein product is CASSPGQGVSPLHF.

The rearrangement links TRBV7-9 to TRBJ1-3; D is ambiguous. Trimming removed 1 base at V and 0 bases at J, with 4 bases between. This CDR3 has 14 amino acids. Germline values: CDR1 SEHNR, CDR2 FQNEAQ (reference sequence). Here the CDR3 DNA reads TGTGCCAGCAGCTTAGGACTCTCTGGAAACACCATATATTTT. Its translation is CASSLGLSGNTIYF.